The clone carrying this T cell receptor (beta chain) was counted a few times. The data belong to a study of response to subunit inactivated influenza vaccine. In TCRdb, the RT-PCR reads were re-called with MiXCR into one record per CDR3 protein. This sample has 800,000 or so distinct CDR3 sequences, with 21% found just once. The CDR3 is 14 residues long. Germline CDR1 reads SGHRS; CDR2 reads YFSETQ. V lost 0 bases and J lost 7, with 11 bases in between. The chain carries TRBV5-1 and TRBJ1-5, with no clear D. The receptor comes from a man aged 45-65 years who received an inactivated influenza vaccine. This specimen consisted of PBMCs from blood, obtained about 5 days after vaccination. The CDR3 is CASSLVGSGQPQHF. The CDR3 DNA reads as TGCGCCAGCAGCTTGGTCGGGTCGGGGCAGCCCCAGCATTTT.